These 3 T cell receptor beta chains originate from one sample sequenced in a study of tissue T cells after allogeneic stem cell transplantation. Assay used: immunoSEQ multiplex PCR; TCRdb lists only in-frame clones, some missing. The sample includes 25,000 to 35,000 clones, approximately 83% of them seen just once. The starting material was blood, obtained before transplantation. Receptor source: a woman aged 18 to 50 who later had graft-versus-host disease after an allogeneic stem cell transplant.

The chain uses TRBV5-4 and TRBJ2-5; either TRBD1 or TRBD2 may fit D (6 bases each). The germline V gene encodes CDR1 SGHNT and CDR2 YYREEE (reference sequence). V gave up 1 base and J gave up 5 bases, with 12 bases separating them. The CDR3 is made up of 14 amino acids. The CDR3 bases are TGTGCCAGCAGCTTGAGTGGGGGGCGCGAGACCCAGTACTTC. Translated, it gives CASSLSGGRETQYF.

The chain's CDR3 is CASSYGWSNEAFF. The CDR3 DNA is TGTGCCAGCAGTTACGGATGGAGTAACGAAGCTTTCTTT. The V call is TRBV6-6, the J call TRBJ1-1; D remains unclear. Germline V gene sequence: CDR1 MNHNY, CDR2 SVGAGI (reference sequence). The length of the CDR3 is 13 residues. Deletions cut 2 bases from V and 8 bases from J, with 12 bases between.

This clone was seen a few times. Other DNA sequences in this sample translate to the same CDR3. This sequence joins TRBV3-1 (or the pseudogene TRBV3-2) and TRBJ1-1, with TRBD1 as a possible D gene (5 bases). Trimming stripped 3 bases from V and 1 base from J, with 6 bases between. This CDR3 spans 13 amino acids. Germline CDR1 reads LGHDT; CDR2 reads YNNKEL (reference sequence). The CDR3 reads CASSQGGNTEAFF. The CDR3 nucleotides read TGTGCCAGCAGCCAGGGGGGGAACACTGAAGCTTTCTTT.